Listed here are 2 T cell receptor beta chains from one sample, sequenced in a study of cytotoxic CD8 clonotypes in ibrutinib-treated CLL. The data were produced by immunoSEQ multiplex PCR, yet TCRdb's version contains in-frame clones alone and is incomplete. Of just over 200,000 clones listed, 60% to 80% were seen once; the top ten hold over 9.5%. The specimen was PBMCs, collected after 12 months of ibrutinib treatment. These TCRs come from a human donor with chronic lymphocytic leukemia.

This clone was seen only a few times. The chain combines TRBV10-1 with TRBJ2-7; the D is unclear. V was clipped by 3 bases and J by 0 bases, with 3 bases between them. The CDR3 contains 12 residues. Germline lookup yields CDR1 WNHNN and CDR2 SYGVQD (reference sequence). Written as DNA, the CDR3 is TGCGCCAGCAGTGACGGCTCCTACGAGCAGTACTTC. This gives the protein CASSDGSYEQYF.

This chain connects TRBV19 to TRBJ1-2; weak D call: TRBD1 (6 bases). The V end was cut by 1 base, the J end by 6 bases, with 15 bases between. The CDR3 is made up of 15 amino acids. The germline V gene encodes CDR1 LNHDA and CDR2 SQIVND (reference sequence). The chain's CDR3 is CASSIVAGHINGYTF. The CDR3 region has the DNA TGTGCCAGTAGTATAGTGGCGGGACACATCAATGGCTACACCTTC. Filled out from reference TRBV19 and TRBJ1-2, the complete variable domain reads DGGITQSPKYLFRKEGQNVTLSCEQNLNHDAMYWYRQDPGQGLRLIYYSQIVNDFQKGDIAEGYSVSREKKESFPLTVTSAQKNPTAFYLCASSIVAGHINGYTFGSGTRLTVV.